The 31 T cell receptor beta chains listed next were all sequenced from one sample in a study of T cells in Graves' hyperthyroidism and ophthalmopathy. The CDR3 regions of TCR beta were amplified from RNA transcripts. HTBI primers drove first-round RT-PCR of the TCR CDR3. One entry per CDR3 protein, called by TCRdb with MiXCR from the multiplex PCR reads. There are hundreds of thousands of distinct CDR3 sequences in the sample; approximately 36% occur only once, and around 32% lies in the top ten. The sequenced material came from blood. These receptors all come from a woman aged 40 to 50 with Graves' hyperthyroidism.

This clonotype has a single count. The CDR3 sequence: CASSLWEGDRANTGELFF. Written as DNA, the CDR3 is TGTGCCAGCAGTTTATGGGAGGGGGACAGAGCGAACACCGGGGAGCTGTTTTTT. The V and J genes are TRBV28 and TRBJ2-2; tentatively, D is TRBD1 (7 bases). Germline CDR1 is MDHEN and CDR2 is SYDVKM. V was shortened by 0 bases and J by 0 bases, with 14 bases between the two germline ends. The CDR3 totals 18 residues.

This clonotype occurred many times. The chain couples TRBV10-3 to TRBJ2-7, with a tentative D call TRBD2 (5 bases). The CDR3 consists of 13 residues. The germline CDR1 and CDR2 sequences are ENHRY and SYGVKD. V lost 10 bases to trimming and J lost 3 bases, with 16 bases between them. The CDR3 DNA reads as TGTGCCACCCTAACGGGGTTGGACTACGAGCAGTACTTC. It is translated as CATLTGLDYEQYF.

This sequence joins TRBV6-5 and TRBJ2-5; 13 bases fit TRBD2. V lost 5 bases and J lost 5; bases outside the gene matches: 5. Per germline, CDR1 MNHEY and CDR2 SVGAGI. This CDR3 is built from 15 residues. The CDR3 region has the DNA TGTGCCAGCAGTCTCTCGACTAGCGGGGGGGAGACCCAGTACTTC. Amino acid sequence: CASSLSTSGGETQYF.

This clonotype was seen more than once but under ten times. In DNA form, the CDR3 reads TGTGCCAGTAGTGCCTCGGGGGTCCCCTGGGGGGAGACCCAGTACTTC. Its translation: CASSASGVPWGETQYF. The rearrangement joins TRBV19 to TRBJ2-5, with D maybe TRBD2 (6 bases). V was cut by 5 bases and J by 5 bases, with 21 bases left in between. The CDR3 is 16 amino acids. Germline V CDR1 and CDR2: LNHDA, SQIVND (reference sequence).

This clonotype has just a few counts. The chain joins TRBV18 to TRBJ2-5, with D unclear. This CDR3 comprises 13 residues. V shed 2 bases and J shed 5 bases, with 9 bases lying between them. Germline V gene data show CDR1 as KGHSH and CDR2 as LQKENI. The DNA of the CDR3 is TGTGCCAGCTCACCAATGGGTGCGGAGACCCAGTACTTC. Translation: CASSPMGAETQYF. The variable domain in full, completed from reference TRBV18 and TRBJ2-5, reads NAGVMQNPRHLVRRRGQEARLRCSPMKGHSHVYWYRQLPEEGLKFMVYLQKENIIDESGMPKERFSAEFPKEGPSILRIQQVVRGDSAAYFCASSPMGAETQYFGPGTRLLVL.

A few counts support this clonotype. This chain joins TRBV4-3 and TRBJ2-7; unclear D gene. This CDR3 comprises 13 residues. CDR1 LGHNA and CDR2 YSLEER come from the germline V gene. Trimming removed 4 bases at V and 5 bases at J, with 12 bases between. The CDR3 sequence is CASSRMVLHEQYF. The CDR3 DNA sequence: TGCGCCAGCAGCCGAATGGTTCTCCACGAGCAGTACTTC.

This clonotype has a count of ten or more. The chain carries TRBV2 and TRBJ2-2; tentatively, D is TRBD2 (5 bases). This CDR3 contains 12 residues. Germline V gene data show CDR1 as SNHLY and CDR2 as FYNNEI. The germline V and J ends were trimmed by 8 bases and 2 bases, with 6 bases remaining between them. As DNA, the CDR3 is TGTGCCAGCGACTACAACACCGGGGAGCTGTTTTTT. It encodes CASDYNTGELFF.

Comment on this clonotype: A junction boundary mismatches the germline segment, possibly from a read error. This chain joins TRBV10-3 and TRBJ1-5; 10 nucleotides align to TRBD1. Germline lookup yields CDR1 ENHRY and CDR2 SYGVKD. The CDR3 runs 16 residues. Written as DNA, the CDR3 is TGTGCCAGCAGTGAGACCGGGACAGGGGTCAATCAGCCCCAGCATTTT. Translation: CASSETGTGVNQPQHF.

To note about this clonotype: At one boundary the junction diverges from the germline segment, which might be a read error. This chain links TRBV15 with TRBJ2-6; D remains ambiguous. This CDR3 contains 18 residues. Germline loops: CDR1 LNHNV, CDR2 YYDKDF (reference sequence). The CDR3 DNA reads as TGTGCCGCCAGCAGTTACGACGGAGTAAGCTCTGGGGCCAACGTCCTGACTTTC. Its protein product is CAASSYDGVSSGANVLTF.

V and J are TRBV4-2 and TRBJ2-7; the match to TRBD1 covers 8 bases. The V segment lost 4 bases and the J segment 2 bases; nucleotides outside the gene matches: 7. Germline values: CDR1 LGHNA, CDR2 YNFKEQ. This CDR3 spans 15 amino acids. This CDR3 is CASSPRTGYTYEQYF. The CDR3 nucleotides are TGTGCCAGCAGCCCTCGGACAGGGTATACCTACGAGCAGTACTTC.

In this sample, this clonotype turned up a few times. The genes are TRBV7-9 and TRBJ2-7, with TRBD1 identical over 7 bases. In germline, CDR1 is SEHNR, CDR2 FQNEAQ (reference sequence). Germline trimming cut 5 bases from V and 3 bases from J; bases unmatched to any gene: 7. This CDR3 region has 14 residues. DNA of the CDR3: TGTGCCAGCAGCGTGTTCGGGACAGTCTACGAGCAGTACTTC. Its translation: CASSVFGTVYEQYF.

The table lists this clonotype with many counts. The genes are TRBV2 and TRBJ1-1; possibly TRBD1 for D (5 bases). The V and J ends lost 6 bases and 5 bases respectively, with 13 bases between them. Per the germline V gene, CDR1 is SNHLY and CDR2 is FYNNEI. The CDR3 sequence is 13 residues long. The CDR3 loop reads CASSQTETTEAFF. CDR3 sequence (DNA): TGTGCCAGCAGCCAGACAGAAACAACTGAAGCTTTCTTT.

This clonotype has only one observation. With a much larger clone just one base away, this may be a read error. This chain joins TRBV11-2 and TRBJ1-1; D is undetermined. Germline loops: CDR1 SGHAT, CDR2 FQNNGV. The V gene lost 5 bases and the J gene lost 5 bases, with 12 bases spanning the gap. There are 13 residues in the CDR3. The CDR3 is CASSGPTATEAFF. In DNA form, the CDR3 reads TGTGCCAGCAGCGGACCGACGGCAACTGAAGCTTTCTTT.

This chain joins TRBV7-2 and TRBJ1-1; 9 positions match TRBD1. Germline V gene sequence: CDR1 SGHTA, CDR2 FQGNSA. V was pared by 4 bases and J by 5 bases, with 5 bases of the junction left unmatched. The CDR3 has 14 amino acids. The DNA for the CDR3 is TGTGCCAGCAGCTACAGGGGGCTGTGGACTGAAGCTTTCTTT. It yields the protein CASSYRGLWTEAFF.

The chain employs TRBV6-2 or TRBV6-3 and TRBJ1-1, with a weak D call TRBD1 (5 bases). Deletions cut 6 bases from V and 3 bases from J, with 14 bases between. CDR1 is MNHEY, CDR2 SVGEGT, per germline. This CDR3 has 14 amino acids. CDR3 sequence: CASRSGRVDTEAFF. The CDR3 DNA reads as TGTGCCAGCAGATCGGGACGGGTGGACACTGAAGCTTTCTTT.

This clonotype has more than one count but fewer than ten. The chain recombines TRBV11-2 with TRBJ2-7; D is possibly TRBD1 (5 bases). The V gene's germline CDR1 is SGHAT and CDR2 FQNNGV. V was pared by 11 bases and J by 2 bases, with 19 bases between. The CDR3 extends over 14 amino acids. The CDR3 DNA sequence: TGTGCCTGGAGCCGTCTCCAGGGCCCCTACGAGCAGTACTTC. This encodes CAWSRLQGPYEQYF.

This clonotype was counted only a few times. The rearrangement joins TRBV7-2 to TRBJ2-7, with D perhaps being TRBD1 or TRBD2 (7 bases each). The CDR3 is made up of 17 amino acids. The ends were cut back, 5 bases at V and 0 bases at J, with 20 bases in the middle. CDR1 and CDR2 from the germline V gene are SGHTA and FQGNSA. In DNA, the CDR3 is TGTGCCAGCAGCCCTTCAGGGGGGGATTTTGGCTCCTACGAGCAGTACTTC. This codes for CASSPSGGDFGSYEQYF.

This clonotype was seen a few times. The chain uses TRBV6-5 and TRBJ1-1; 7 bases are shared with TRBD1. The CDR3 contains 15 residues. Germline trimming cut 8 bases from V and 4 bases from J; bases unmatched to any gene: 13. Germline CDR1 and CDR2: MNHEY and SVGAGI. For the CDR3, the DNA is TGTGCCAGCTTTCCAATGAAACAGGGGCGCACTGAAGCTTTCTTT. Amino acid sequence: CASFPMKQGRTEAFF.

Of note for this clonotype: This may come from a read error, since a much larger clone is one base off. This CDR3 fails to terminate in the conserved phenylalanine or tryptophan, so it likely reflects a read error. This chain uses TRBV7-2 with TRBJ1-6; TRBD1 matches 9 bases. The V gene's germline CDR1 is SGHTA and CDR2 FQGNSA. The CDR3 sequence is 15 residues long. The V and J ends lost 5 bases and 9 bases, in that order; junction bases with no gene match: 8. CDR3 residues: CASSKSGQGPSPLHL. In nucleotides, the CDR3 is TGTGCCAGCAGCAAATCGGGACAGGGACCTTCACCCCTCCACCTT.

V usage is TRBV7-2 and J usage is TRBJ1-5; the D is unclear. Trimming removed 1 base from V and 1 base from J, with 5 bases in between. The CDR3 has 14 amino acids. Germline CDR1 SGHTA, CDR2 FQGNSA. This chain's CDR3 is CASSLGKSNQPQHF. The CDR3 DNA is TGTGCCAGCAGCTTAGGAAAGAGCAATCAGCCCCAGCATTTT.

The chain couples TRBV18 to TRBJ1-2; D is unresolved. V was clipped by 3 bases and J by 5 bases, with 10 bases between them. The CDR3 has 13 amino acids. The germline CDR1 and CDR2 sequences are KGHSH and LQKENI. The CDR3 DNA reads TGTGCCAGCTCACCGACGGACCTTTATGGCTACACCTTC. It encodes CASSPTDLYGYTF.

CDR3 bases: TGCAGAGGGGGCGATACTGAAGCTTTCTTT. This translates into CRGGDTEAFF. J is TRBJ1-1 and V is TRBV29-1; 7 nucleotides agree with TRBD1. Germline CDR1 SQVTM, CDR2 ANQGSEA. The CDR3 consists of 10 residues.

The chain employs TRBV12-3 or TRBV12-4 and TRBJ1-1, with 8 bases identical to TRBD1. The CDR3 sequence is 14 residues long. With V trimmed by 6 bases and J by 6 bases, 9 bases remained unmatched. The CDR3 DNA is TGTGCCAGCAGGGACCGGGACAGGTCACCTGAAGCTTTCTTT. Translated, it gives CASRDRDRSPEAFF.

This clonotype turned up a few times. The rearrangement joins TRBV4-1 to TRBJ2-6; D might be TRBD1 or TRBD2, each matching 5 bases. CDR3 length: 19 amino acids. The V and J ends lost 4 bases and 0 bases respectively, with 19 bases between them. Germline V gene sequence: CDR1 MGHRA, CDR2 YSYEKL. CDR3 residues: CASSRWLGVGISGANVLTF. DNA for the CDR3: TGCGCCAGCAGCCGTTGGTTGGGGGTAGGGATCTCTGGGGCCAACGTCCTGACTTTC.

Only a few counts were recorded for this clonotype. V is TRBV7-2 and J is TRBJ2-7; possibly TRBD1 or TRBD2 for D (6 bases each). CDR1 SGHTA and CDR2 FQGNSA come from the germline V gene. V was cut by 5 bases and J by 7 bases, with 18 bases left in between. The CDR3 consists of 14 residues. The CDR3 region has the DNA TGTGCCAGCAGCAACTGGCGGGACACGGGAGAGCAGTACTTC. Protein sequence: CASSNWRDTGEQYF.

Many counts were recorded for this clonotype. The chain has TRBV12-3 or TRBV12-4 and TRBJ2-7; tentatively, D is TRBD2 (5 bases). There are 12 residues in the CDR3. V gave up 8 bases and J gave up 0 bases, with 8 bases separating them. Here the CDR3 reads CASLGSSYEQYF. CDR3 nucleotides: TGTGCCAGCCTTGGGAGCTCCTACGAGCAGTACTTC.

The sample holds many counts of this clonotype. The J gene is TRBJ1-4, the V gene TRBV3-1, with TRBD1 as a possible D gene (5 bases). Trimming removed 3 bases from V and 8 bases from J, with 16 bases in between. The CDR3 has 15 amino acids. CDR1 and CDR2 (germline): LGHDT, YNNKEL (reference sequence). The CDR3 nucleotides read TGTGCCAGCAGCCATCGGGGGAGGGAGGACGAAAAACTGTTTTTT. Amino acids: CASSHRGREDEKLFF.

This clonotype has ten or more counts. Germline and junction disagree at one end, which may indicate a read error. V is TRBV7-7 and J is TRBJ2-2; TRBD2 is a possible D gene (5 bases). The germline V gene encodes CDR1 SSHAT and CDR2 FNYEAQ (reference sequence). The CDR3 covers 14 residues. The CDR3 DNA reads as TGTGCTAGCAGCGTCCAGGAGGACACCGGGGAGCTGTTTTTT. Its protein product is CASSVQEDTGELFF.

This clonotype was found many times. One end of the junction varies from germline; a read error may be responsible. The V call is TRBV7-7, the J call TRBJ2-2, with 12 bases that match TRBD1. From germline, CDR1 is SSHAT and CDR2 FNYEAQ (reference sequence). The CDR3 is 16 residues long. CDR3 amino acids: CASSVGQGADTGELFF. Written as DNA, the CDR3 is TGTGCTAGCAGCGTGGGACAGGGGGCTGACACCGGGGAGCTGTTTTTT.

V gene TRBV7-9 combines with J gene TRBJ2-7; TRBD1 might be the D (5 bases). The CDR3 extends over 15 amino acids. V was cut by 4 bases and J by 5 bases, with 18 bases left in between. CDR1 and CDR2 (germline): SEHNR, FQNEAQ (reference sequence). In DNA, the CDR3 is TGTGCCAGCAGCTACACGACAGCCCCCTGGGACGAGCAGTACTTC. Translated, it gives CASSYTTAPWDEQYF. The variable domain in full, with the rest retrieved from reference TRBV7-9 and TRBJ2-7, is DTGVSQNPRHKITKRGQNVTFRCDPISEHNRLYWYRQTLGQGPEFLTYFQNEAQLEKSRLLSDRFSAERPKGSFSTLEIQRTEQGDSAMYLCASSYTTAPWDEQYFGPGTRLTVT.

The V gene is TRBV28, the J gene TRBJ1-5; TRBD1 matches at 7 bases. The V and J ends lost 5 bases and 5 bases, in that order; junction bases with no gene match: 6. The CDR3 length is 14 residues. CDR1 is MDHEN and CDR2 is SYDVKM in the germline V gene. CDR3: CASSPRGYDQPQHF. CDR3 coding DNA: TGTGCCAGCAGTCCCAGGGGGTACGATCAGCCCCAGCATTTT.